This T cell receptor beta chain came from a study of blood T cell repertoires in COVID-19. Background on the study: In each case, the material was cDNA or gDNA derived from T cells, B-cell-depleted T cells, or PBMCs.

This clone was seen only once. Trimming took 2 bases from V and 1 from J, leaving 12 bases between them. Germline V gene lookup returns CDR1 KGHSH and CDR2 LQKENI. The CDR3 length is 16 residues. Authors' methods: Estimates of nucleated cell counts were drawn from the amplification of reference gene primers. The data were produced by immunoSEQ multiplex PCR, yet TCRdb's version contains in-frame clones alone and is incomplete. Clone size and the V and J calls come from that table; the DNA yielded D and trimming. The repertoire consists of roughly 410,000 clones, with 89% occurring once and the leading ten covering roughly 1.4%. One Seattle source followed patients from active infection through their disease course.

Source material: peripheral blood. The origin of this receptor is a woman aged 40-49 years with COVID-19, enrolled during active disease. V gene TRBV18 combines with J gene TRBJ1-3; no firm D call. CDR3 amino acids: CASSPNREKSGNTIYF. Here the CDR3 DNA reads TGTGCCAGCTCACCAAATCGGGAGAAGTCTGGAAACACCATATATTTT.